The 24 T cell receptor beta chains below all came from one sample that was sequenced in a study of T cells of healthy individuals. TCRdb reprocessed the 5' RACE reads via MiXCR and lists one record per CDR3 protein. The sample holds tens of thousands of distinct CDR3 sequences; around 4.5% are singletons and the top ten take more than 8%. The receptors here all came from a human donor in good health.

There are many counts of this clonotype. The chain links TRBV6-2 or TRBV6-3 to TRBJ2-1; tentatively, D is TRBD1 or TRBD2 (6 bases each). Per germline, CDR1 MNHEY and CDR2 SVGEGT. Trimming stripped 5 bases from V and 5 bases from J, with 13 bases between. This CDR3 has 14 amino acids. The CDR3 DNA follows: TGTGCCAGCAGTCCCCGAAGGGGGGACAATGAGCAGTTCTTC. Its translation: CASSPRRGDNEQFF.

The V and J genes are TRBV20-1 and TRBJ1-4; TRBD1 aligns across 8 bases. Germline CDR1 reads DFQATT; CDR2 reads SNEGSKA (reference sequence). The CDR3 runs 12 residues. The CDR3 nucleotides are TGCAGGGACAGGGCGACTAATGAAAAACTGTTTTTT. Translation gives CRDRATNEKLFF.

Sample share makes this clonotype medium-sized. This chain links TRBV29-1 with TRBJ2-2, with TRBD1 identical over 8 bases. The junction had 1 base not matched to a gene; V was cut back by 4 bases and J by 0 bases. The germline CDR1 and CDR2 sequences are SQVTM and ANQGSEA. The CDR3 extends over 14 amino acids. The CDR3 reads CSVGTGPNTGELFF. CDR3 nucleotides: TGCAGCGTTGGGACAGGGCCGAACACCGGGGAGCTGTTTTTT.

V and J are TRBV7-9 and TRBJ1-4; D not resolved. V gave up 8 bases and J gave up 5 bases, with 12 bases separating them. Germline lookup yields CDR1 SEHNR and CDR2 FQNEAQ (reference sequence). The CDR3 extends over 13 amino acids. The CDR3: CASSVGRNEKLFF. CDR3 sequence (DNA): TGTGCCAGCTCCGTGGGGAGGAATGAAAAACTGTTTTTT.

This clonotype was counted a few times. J is TRBJ2-7 and V is TRBV5-4; 9 bases map to TRBD1. J lost 1 base, V lost 4 bases, and 6 bases had no gene match. CDR3 length: 15 amino acids. Germline assignment: CDR1 SGHNT and CDR2 YYREEE (reference sequence). In nucleotides, the CDR3 is TGTGCCAGCAGCCATAGACAGGGGGGATCCTACGAGCAGTACTTC. It is translated as CASSHRQGGSYEQYF.

V usage is TRBV9 and J usage is TRBJ2-2; D might be TRBD1 (5 bases). Per germline, CDR1 SGDLS and CDR2 YYNGEE. The CDR3 is 15 amino acids. Trimming shortened V by 4 bases and J by 1 base, and 11 bases separated the two germline ends. The CDR3 DNA reads as TGTGCCAGCAGCCCGCAGGGTGGGAACACCGGGGAGCTGTTTTTT. It codes for CASSPQGGNTGELFF. Full variable domain (rest looked up from reference TRBV9 and TRBJ2-2): DSGVTQTPKHLITATGQRVTLRCSPRSGDLSVYWYQQSLDQGLQFLIQYYNGEERAKGNILERFSAQQFPDLHSELNLSSLELGDSALYFCASSPQGGNTGELFFGEGSRLTVL.

This clonotype is judged medium-sized (0.01 to 0.1%). The genes are TRBV6-5 and TRBJ2-1; either TRBD1 or TRBD2 may fit D (5 bases each). Germline V lookup: CDR1 MNHEY, CDR2 SVGAGI. V was pared by 4 bases and J by 6 bases, with 10 bases between. The CDR3 has 13 amino acids. In DNA, the CDR3 is TGTGCCAGCAGTTTCCGGGACGTCAATGAGCAGTTCTTC. Protein sequence: CASSFRDVNEQFF.

This clonotype was seen many times. The chain uses TRBV30 and TRBJ1-2; no definite D call. Trimming removed 5 bases at V and 7 bases at J, with 14 bases between. CDR3 size: 12 residues. The germline V gene has CDR1 GTSNPN and CDR2 SVGIG (reference sequence). CDR3 amino acids: CAWGYYGGGYTF. CDR3 sequence (DNA): TGTGCCTGGGGGTATTATGGCGGTGGCTACACCTTC.

The chain's CDR3 is CASSTPHFLGDNEQFF. CDR3 nucleotides: TGTGCCAGCAGTACGCCCCACTTCCTGGGAGACAATGAGCAGTTCTTC. This chain connects TRBV27 to TRBJ2-1; the D gene is possibly TRBD2 (5 bases). This CDR3 comprises 16 residues. Germline V gene data show CDR1 as MNHEY and CDR2 as SMNVEV (reference sequence). V was shortened by 5 bases and J by 5 bases, with 19 bases between the two germline ends.

This clonotype was recorded at least ten times. The gene calls are TRBV11-2 and TRBJ2-3, with 10 nucleotides matching TRBD2. The CDR3 runs 15 residues. In germline, CDR1 is SGHAT, CDR2 FQNNGV. Germline trimming cut 5 bases from V and 4 bases from J; bases unmatched to any gene: 6. CDR3 protein: CASSLLAGVSDTQYF. The CDR3 nucleotides are TGTGCCAGCAGCCTTCTAGCGGGAGTATCAGATACGCAGTATTTT.

This clonotype was seen many times. The rearrangement joins TRBV20-1 to TRBJ2-3, with 11 bases lining up with TRBD2. Germline-derived CDR1 and CDR2 are DFQATT and SNEGSKA (reference sequence). The V gene end was trimmed by 5 bases and the J gene end by 3 bases; junction bases not matched to a gene: 10. This CDR3 comprises 16 residues. CDR3 sequence: CSARSMTSGDTDTQYF. Here the CDR3 DNA reads TGCAGTGCTCGTTCCATGACTAGCGGGGATACAGATACGCAGTATTTT.

This chain joins TRBV5-4 and TRBJ1-1, with D perhaps matching TRBD1 (6 bases). V was clipped by 0 bases and J by 4 bases, with 13 bases between them. Germline CDR1 SGHNT, CDR2 YYREEE (reference sequence). This CDR3 comprises 15 residues. The CDR3 protein is CASSLEGTGTTEAFF. The CDR3 DNA reads as TGTGCCAGCAGCTTGGAAGGCACAGGGACCACTGAAGCTTTCTTT.

In its sample, this clonotype was seen many times. This chain connects TRBV29-1 to TRBJ2-5, with D hard to call. The CDR3 is made up of 14 amino acids. Germline V gives CDR1 SQVTM, CDR2 ANQGSEA. Trimming took 4 bases from V and 0 from J, leaving 12 bases between them. Here the CDR3 DNA reads TGCAGCGTTGTAAGGTGGGAAAACCAAGAGACCCAGTACTTC. Its protein product is CSVVRWENQETQYF.

This clonotype has ten or more counts. The V gene is TRBV12-3 or TRBV12-4, the J gene TRBJ1-6; 7 bases are a match to TRBD1. The CDR3 length is 16 residues. V lost 4 bases and J lost 7; bases outside the gene matches: 10. CDR3 sequence (DNA): TGTGCCAGCAGTTACAGGGGATTGGGAACCAATTCACCCCTCCACTTT. This translates into CASSYRGLGTNSPLHF.

The chain joins TRBV11-1 to TRBJ2-3; the D gene is possibly TRBD1 (5 bases). Trimming removed 6 bases at V and 6 bases at J, with 13 bases between. The CDR3 is made up of 13 amino acids. Germline V CDR1 and CDR2: SGHAT, FQDESV (reference sequence). CDR3 amino acids: CASSAAGWDTQYF. The CDR3 DNA follows: TGTGCCAGCAGTGCGGCAGGGTGGGATACGCAGTATTTT. Variable domain in full (rest from reference TRBV11-1 and TRBJ2-3): EAEVAQSPRYKITEKSQAVAFWCDPISGHATLYWYRQILGQGPELLVQFQDESVVDDSQLPKDRFSAERLKGVDSTLKIQPAELGDSAMYLCASSAAGWDTQYFGPGTRLTVL.

In its sample, this clonotype was seen many times. This chain joins TRBV5-6 and TRBJ1-1; TRBD1 is a possible D gene (6 bases). This CDR3 comprises 15 residues. Looked up from germline, CDR1 is SGHDT and CDR2 is YYEEEE. V gave up 3 bases and J gave up 4 bases, with 16 bases separating them. The CDR3 here is CASSSRRGGGTEAFF. CDR3 DNA: TGTGCCAGCAGCTCCCGGAGGGGAGGGGGCACTGAAGCTTTCTTT.

This clonotype has a count of ten or more. The chain has TRBV27 and TRBJ1-2; D unresolved. There are 14 residues in the CDR3. V was pared by 2 bases and J by 4 bases, with 11 bases between. The germline V gene encodes CDR1 MNHEY and CDR2 SMNVEV (reference sequence). The CDR3 DNA is TGTGCCAGCAGTTTAACCCCCAGCATCTATGGCTACACCTTC. Residues: CASSLTPSIYGYTF.

This clonotype has ten or more counts. The chain links TRBV30 to TRBJ2-1, with D tentatively TRBD1 or TRBD2 (6 bases each). Trimming took off 2 bases at V and 7 bases at J, with 18 bases between the two ends. Germline V gives CDR1 GTSNPN, CDR2 SVGIG (reference sequence). The CDR3 sequence is 15 residues long. The CDR3 region has the DNA TGTGCCTGGAGTCTCGGACTACTCAGGGGAAATGAGCAGTTCTTC. It codes for CAWSLGLLRGNEQFF.

This clonotype was detected ten times or more. The chain recombines TRBV27 with TRBJ1-1; D remains ambiguous. CDR1 is MNHEY and CDR2 is SMNVEV in the germline V gene (reference sequence). The CDR3 consists of 15 residues. V shed 2 bases and J shed 0 bases, with 10 bases lying between them. CDR3 amino acids: CASSLTRILNTEAFF. The CDR3 DNA is TGTGCCAGCAGTTTAACAAGGATTTTGAACACTGAAGCTTTCTTT.

This clonotype showed up many times. For the CDR3, the DNA is TGCGCCAGCAGCCAATCATGGGGAATTGAAGCTTTCTTT. It specifies CASSQSWGIEAFF. The chain uses TRBV4-3 and TRBJ1-1; D not resolved. The CDR3 is 13 residues long. The germline V gene encodes CDR1 LGHNA and CDR2 YSLEER. Trimming took off 2 bases at V and 7 bases at J, with 11 bases between the two ends.

This clonotype was seen many times. The chain recombines TRBV5-1 with TRBJ1-6; D ambiguous. Germline CDR1 SGHRS, CDR2 YFSETQ. This CDR3 has 15 amino acids. The ends were cut back, 0 bases at V and 7 bases at J, with 11 bases in the middle. The CDR3 DNA follows: TGCGCCAGCAGCTTGGAGGCGGGAATAAATTCACCCCTCCACTTT. It encodes CASSLEAGINSPLHF.

DNA of the CDR3: TGTGCCAGCAGCTCCAACCTACTTGACTCGTACGAGCAGTACTTC. As protein: CASSSNLLDSYEQYF. V and J are TRBV14 and TRBJ2-7; D is unresolved. Trimming stripped 5 bases from V and 4 bases from J, with 18 bases between. This CDR3 has 15 residues. Germline V gene lookup returns CDR1 SGHDN and CDR2 FVKESK.

This clonotype has at least ten counts. The chain couples TRBV5-1 to TRBJ2-1; tentatively, D is TRBD1 (6 bases). The CDR3 sequence is 17 residues long. Germline loops: CDR1 SGHRS, CDR2 YFSETQ. V was shortened by 6 bases and J by 0 bases, with 19 bases between the two germline ends. The CDR3 here is CASMGLTSGASYNEQFF. The CDR3 nucleotides read TGCGCCAGCATGGGCCTAACGTCAGGGGCCTCCTACAATGAGCAGTTCTTC.

This clonotype was observed a handful of times. The genes are TRBV19 and TRBJ1-3; 8 bases align to TRBD1. V shed 5 bases, J shed 0 bases, and the junction held 9 bases outside the gene matches. CDR1 is LNHDA, CDR2 SQIVND, per germline (reference sequence). The CDR3 is made up of 17 amino acids. This CDR3 is CASSASDRGLSGNTIYF. The CDR3 region has the DNA TGTGCCAGTAGTGCATCCGACAGGGGACTCTCTGGAAACACCATATATTTT.